These T cell receptor beta chains were read from a single sample in a study of T-cell memory formation after mild COVID-19. TCRdb analysed the 5' RACE reads with MiXCR anew, one entry per CDR3 protein. Of 350,000 or so distinct CDR3 sequences in the sample, around 21% are singletons; the top ten hold under 15%. Sequencing was performed on PBMCs or a T cell subset sorted from them (not recorded which). Receptors originate from an adult woman who had mild COVID-19 (a few samples of this study predate the infection). Cell type and time point are not known. CDR3s include the opening cysteine and the closing phenylalanine or tryptophan. A D gene is named only where the DNA matches it firmly. Part of the rows lack a size; the others show once, few, many or a class for expanded clones.

>TRBJ2-1|TRBV7-6|few|NA
TGTGCCAGCAGATCCGTAGGGTCTCCAGGGGCCTACAATGAGCAGTTCTTC
CASRSVGSPGAYNEQFF
>TRBJ1-1|TRBV7-6|NA|TRBD1
TGTGCCAGCAGCTTAGGGCACAGGGGGAACACTGAAGCTTTCTTT
CASSLGHRGNTEAFF
>TRBJ2-3|TRBV9|few|NA
TGTGCCAGCAGCCCCGTCGGGGGGCTACGGGGCACAGATACGCAGTATTTT
CASSPVGGLRGTDTQYF
>TRBJ2-4|TRBV12-3/TRBV12-4|few|TRBD1
TGTGCCAGCAGTAATCCGGGACAGGCGGCCAAAAACATTCAGTACTTC
CASSNPGQAAKNIQYF
>TRBJ2-3|TRBV7-3|few|NA
TGTGCCAGCAGCTTATTGGTTTGGGGGGATACGCAGTATTTT
CASSLLVWGDTQYF
>TRBJ2-3|TRBV10-3|NA|NA
TGTGCCATCAGTGAGTTAGTGGCGGGGGCCGTCACAGATACGCAGTATTTT
CAISELVAGAVTDTQYF
>TRBJ2-5|TRBV3-1|NA|TRBD2
TGTGCCAGCCAGTCCGGACTAGCGGGCGGTGAGACCCAGTACTTC
CASQSGLAGGETQYF
>TRBJ2-7|TRBV24-1|NA|NA
TGTGCCACCAGTGATTCGTGGGGGGACTCCTACGAGCAGTACTTC
CATSDSWGDSYEQYF
>TRBJ1-2|TRBV29-1|few|NA
TGCAGCGGGGGAGTGGGGAACAACTATGGCTACACCTTC
CSGGVGNNYGYTF
>TRBJ2-1|TRBV2|NA|NA
TGTGCCAGCAGGGAGAATGAGCAGTTCTTC
CASRENEQFF
>TRBJ2-2|TRBV6-4|NA|TRBD1
TGTGCCAGCAGTGAATCCACAGGGGGCACCGGGGAGCTGTTTTTT
CASSESTGGTGELFF
>TRBJ1-6|TRBV6-6|many|TRBD1
TGTGCCAGCAGGAATACGAGACAGGGGGCTCGGGCTGGGAATTCACCCCTCCACTTT
CASRNTRQGARAGNSPLHF
>TRBJ2-1|TRBV5-1|many|NA
TGCGCCAGCAGCCGAGCAAGAAGCTCCTACAATGAGCAGTTCTTC
CASSRARSSYNEQFF
>TRBJ2-1|TRBV12-3/TRBV12-4|many|NA
TGTGCCAGCAGTCCACAGGGAAAGTTCGACAATGAGCAGTTCTTC
CASSPQGKFDNEQFF
>TRBJ2-7|TRBV4-1|few|NA
TGCGCCAGCAGCCAACTTGGTGGGACTGCCTACGAGCAGTACTTC
CASSQLGGTAYEQYF
>TRBJ2-7|TRBV2|NA|TRBD1
TGTGCCAGGGGGGACAGAGCCTACGAGCAGTACTTC
CARGDRAYEQYF